The clone carrying this T cell receptor beta chain was detected only once. In the original workflow: Estimates of nucleated cell counts were drawn from the amplification of reference gene primers. Assay: immunoSEQ multiplex PCR; the TCRdb copy retains only in-frame clones and omits some. That table is the source of V, J and clone size, and D and trimming were worked out from the DNA. The sample consists of about 140,000 clones, approximately 88% of them appearing once. The CDR3 is 12 amino acids. J lost 14 bases, V lost 1 base, and 2 bases had no gene match. Germline V gene sequence: CDR1 LNHDA, CDR2 SQIVND (reference sequence). This entry belongs to a study of blood T cell repertoires in COVID-19. Background on the study: In each case, the material was cDNA or gDNA derived from T cells, B-cell-depleted T cells, or PBMCs.

The specimen was peripheral blood. The source is a human donor in a cohort sampled during active COVID-19. V is TRBV19 and J is TRBJ1-6; 7 bases fit TRBD1. For the CDR3, the DNA is TGTGCCAGTAGTATAGGCAGGGGGACCCTCCACTTT. It codes for CASSIGRGTLHF.